The present T cell receptor beta chain was sequenced within a study of T cell repertoires in cytomegalovirus infection. Study overall: CMV infection together with matching HLA type was indicated by public TCR beta signatures.

TCRdb recomputed calls from the reads with MiXCR, one row per CDR3 protein. Among approximately 730,000 distinct CDR3 sequences listed, 25% to 30% were seen once. Whole-study results and caveats: HLA-C-restricted CMV-specific TCR beta clonotypes prevailed in the ex vivo response.

About this clonotype: Its antigen remains unknown.

The source material was cultured CD8+ T cells from PBMCs, sampled from culture after CMV antigen stimulation. The source is a human donor in good health (CMV status not recorded). Some clones in this sample may be carry-over from other donors' samples.

CDR3 region: CASESWNEQFF. CDR3 nucleotides: TGTGCCAGCGAGTCATGGAATGAGCAGTTCTTC. V and J are TRBV5-6 and TRBJ2-1; D unresolved. Trimming left V 7 bases short and J 7 bases short, with 9 bases between. The germline CDR1 and CDR2 sequences are SGHDT and YYEEEE. The CDR3 is 11 residues long.